This TCR beta chain comes out of a study of identical twins. Study observations and caveats: A lower insertion count was a feature of abundant cord blood beta clonotypes, with no such feature in memory repertoires. Cross-sectional statistical analysis, not tracking of the same donors, underpinned the conclusions.

This clonotype has more than one count but fewer than ten. The antigen remains undetermined. After template switching added a universal primer site, the resulting cDNA carried unique molecular identifiers. TCRdb ran MiXCR on the 5' RACE reads and lists one entry per CDR3 protein. Here the sample spans roughly 1,500,000 distinct CDR3 sequences, about 32% being singletons. The CDR3 length is 15 residues. Germline values: CDR1 DFQATT, CDR2 SNEGSKA (reference sequence). V dropped 3 bases and J dropped 5; count of bases not matched to a gene: 8. The genes are TRBV20-1 and TRBJ1-4, with 8 positions matching TRBD1. Sequencing input: cord blood. This clonotype originated in a newborn girl in good health. The CDR3 region has the DNA TGCAGTGCTAGTACGGCAGGGGGCGTAAATGAAAAACTGTTTTTT. This gives the protein CSASTAGGVNEKLFF.